A single sample is the source of the 8 T cell receptor beta chains below, sequenced in a study of blood T cell repertoires in COVID-19. Here immunoSEQ multiplex PCR was the method, and the copy in TCRdb shows in-frame clones only, minus some. The sample holds 210,000 or so clones, roughly four fifths seen once. What was sequenced was peripheral blood. Source of these receptors: a woman aged 80 or over with COVID-19, enrolled during active disease.

J is TRBJ2-2 and V is TRBV6-5, with no clear D. V was pared by 8 bases and J by 1 base, with 11 bases between. There are 14 residues in the CDR3. Germline-derived CDR1 and CDR2 are MNHEY and SVGAGI. This CDR3 is CASCPNRNTGELFF. The CDR3 nucleotides are TGTGCCAGCTGCCCTAACCGGAACACCGGGGAGCTGTTTTTT.

CDR3 region: CASSQTSGSPSPLHF. The DNA of the CDR3 is TGTGCCAGCAGCCAAACCTCCGGGTCCCCTTCACCCCTCCACTTT. This chain links TRBV7-8 with TRBJ1-6, with D hard to call. Per germline, CDR1 SGHVS and CDR2 FQNEAQ. There are 15 residues in the CDR3. Between the trimmed V and J ends, which lost 5 bases and 9 bases, there was a span of 17 bases.

This clone was picked up a small number of times. This chain joins TRBV7-8 and TRBJ1-4, with 9 bases matching TRBD1. The V segment lost 1 base and the J segment 4 bases; nucleotides outside the gene matches: 16. This CDR3 is 20 amino acids long. The germline gives CDR1 SGHVS, CDR2 FQNEAQ. DNA for the CDR3: TGTGCCAGCAGCTTAGGTAGATTGGCGGGACAGGGCGGCCTTAATGAAAAACTGTTTTTT. It is translated as CASSLGRLAGQGGLNEKLFF.

V is TRBV9 and J is TRBJ1-2; 9 bases align to TRBD1. J gave up 8 bases and V 3 bases, and 8 bases lay outside the gene matches. The CDR3 has 14 amino acids. CDR1 and CDR2 from the germline V gene are SGDLS and YYNGEE. CDR3: CASSAVGTGHGYTF. CDR3 bases: TGTGCCAGCAGCGCAGTGGGGACAGGGCACGGCTACACCTTC. The full variable domain, completed using reference TRBV9 and TRBJ1-2, is DSGVTQTPKHLITATGQRVTLRCSPRSGDLSVYWYQQSLDQGLQFLIQYYNGEERAKGNILERFSAQQFPDLHSELNLSSLELGDSALYFCASSAVGTGHGYTFGSGTRLTVV.

This chain's CDR3 is CASSATGEEQYF. As DNA, the CDR3 is TGTGCCAGCAGCGCCACGGGGGAAGAGCAGTACTTC. The chain has TRBV7-9 and TRBJ2-7, with a possible D match to TRBD2 (6 bases). The CDR3 runs 12 residues. The germline gives CDR1 SEHNR, CDR2 FQNEAQ (reference sequence). Between the trimmed V and J ends, which lost 5 bases and 7 bases, there was a span of 12 bases.

V gene TRBV27 combines with J gene TRBJ2-7; the match to TRBD2 covers 8 bases. The CDR3 has 15 residues. Trimming removed 5 bases from V and 0 bases from J; junction bases left unmatched: 6. In germline, CDR1 is MNHEY, CDR2 SMNVEV (reference sequence). The CDR3 protein is CASSAGGGPSYEQYF. The DNA for the CDR3 is TGTGCCAGCAGTGCCGGGGGGGGGCCCTCCTACGAGCAGTACTTC.

As regards this clone: The junction departs from the called germline gene at one end, perhaps through a read error. V is TRBV7-2 and J is TRBJ1-2; D is uncertain. The germline CDR1 and CDR2 sequences are SGHTA and FQGNSA. CDR3 size: 11 residues. This CDR3 is CASSLMFAWSF. DNA of the CDR3: TGTGCCAGCAGCTTAATGTTCGCCTGGAGCTTC.

This chain connects TRBV6-1 to TRBJ2-5, with D tentatively TRBD1 or TRBD2 (9 bases each). Trimming stripped 0 bases from V and 5 bases from J, with 25 bases between. This CDR3 is 19 amino acids long. Looked up from germline, CDR1 is MNHNS and CDR2 is SASEGT. The CDR3 DNA follows: TGTGCCAGCAGTGAAGCGGGACAGGGCACTAGCGGGCCAAGGGAGACCCAGTACTTC. Translated: CASSEAGQGTSGPRETQYF.